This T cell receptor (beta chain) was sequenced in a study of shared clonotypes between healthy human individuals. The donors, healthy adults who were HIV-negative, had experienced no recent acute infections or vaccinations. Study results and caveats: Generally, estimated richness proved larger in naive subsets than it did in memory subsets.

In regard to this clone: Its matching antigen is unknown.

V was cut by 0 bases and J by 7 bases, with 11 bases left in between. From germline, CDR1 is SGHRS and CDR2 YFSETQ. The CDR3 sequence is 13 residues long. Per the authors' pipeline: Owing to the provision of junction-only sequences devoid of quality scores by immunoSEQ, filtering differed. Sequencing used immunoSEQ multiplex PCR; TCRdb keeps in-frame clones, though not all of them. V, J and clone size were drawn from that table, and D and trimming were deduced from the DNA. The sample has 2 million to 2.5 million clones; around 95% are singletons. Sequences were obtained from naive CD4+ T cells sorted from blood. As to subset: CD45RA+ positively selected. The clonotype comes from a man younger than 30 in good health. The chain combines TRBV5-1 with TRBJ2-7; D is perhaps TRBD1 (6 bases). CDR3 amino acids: CASSLVDSTEQYF. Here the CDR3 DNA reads TGCGCCAGCAGCTTGGTGGACAGCACAGAGCAGTACTTC.